The text below deals with one TCR beta chain. Its specific antigen is unknown. No qualities accompany the bases; no much larger clone lies one base away. Libraries came from the immunoSEQ multiplex PCR assay. A mixture of 60 forward primers for TCR Vbeta segments and 13 reverse primers for TCR Jbeta segments was used in the multiplex PCR. Amplification of the CDR3 region of rearranged TCR beta genes was performed with a multiplex PCR assay on genomic DNA. The amplified TCR beta libraries were sequenced on the Illumina HiSeq System as 87-base-pair reads. On the authors' methods: A later analysis tallied 80 million to 95 million unique TCR beta chains across the 666 repertoires, and about 12 million of those chains were shared by two or more donors. To remove PCR and sequencing errors, raw reads were error-corrected and collapsed into unique sequences using a nearest-neighbor algorithm that merged closely related sequences. V, D and J gene segments were assigned by aligning CDR3 sequences to IMGT reference sequences. For a sequence to be retained, a match of at least six nucleotides was required to both a V gene segment and a J gene segment. A rearrangement was called productive if the CDR3 had no stop codons and remained in frame with V and J, and every other rearrangement was called non-productive. CDR3 was defined according to IMGT convention as the region running from the second conserved V-encoded cysteine to the conserved J-encoded phenylalanine. The earlier analysis of about 590 of the donors excluded sequences that lacked an unambiguous match to a single V gene segment. An earlier analysis of roughly 590 of the donors called V segments functional above 56.7% productive rearrangements and segregating when the between-donor standard deviation exceeded 5%. To diagnose cytomegalovirus status from the catalog of TCR beta chain sequences, a statistical classification framework was built. V and J gene assignment, in a later analysis, came from comparing TCR nucleotide sequences with IMGT/GENE-DB human TR gene sequences. The TCRdist pipeline was used in a later analysis to assign CDR3 sequences and most-parsimonious VDJ recombination scenarios. A later analysis defined each TCR beta chain by its CDR3 amino acid sequence plus V-gene family, and excluded reads lacking a unique V-gene family. To address suspected cross-contamination and a sequencing artifact, a later analysis removed several hundred highly shared, low-generation-probability nucleotide sequences. In a later analysis, a clonal expansion index was calculated for each public chain from normalized within-repertoire ranks of inferred template counts. A later analysis computed generation probabilities with a VDJ recombination model fitted to out-of-frame rearrangements, and checked the results against IGoR. In a later analysis, hypergeometric tests were used to score TCR-TCR, TCR-HLA and TCR-CMV co-occurrence, with a repertoire-size bias correction applied to TCR pairs. False discovery rates were estimated in a later analysis by permuting HLA or CMV assignments 20 times. A later analysis grouped co-occurring TCRs with DBSCAN, adding TCRdist sequence similarity when clustering within HLA-allele-positive subsets. Co-occurrence clustering excluded repertoires with fewer than 30,000 or more than 120,000 public chains, plus five with anomalous nucleotide sharing. Held by TCRdb, this immuneACCESS table contains in-frame sequences only and omits some clones. Under half of the omission traces to an unresolved V gene where checked; the cause of the rest is unknown. Clone size and V and J calls were adopted from that table, with D and trimming inferred from the DNA. This sample is represented by around 130,000 clones; around 72% of them were singletons. The leading ten clones occupy roughly 3% of the sample.

In total, more than 500 healthy bone marrow donors made up the cohort. At the time of sampling, every cohort member was nominally healthy, though immune exposures that went unrecorded were likely present. Of the 710 or so cohort members, 250 to 300 had a positive CMV serostatus and approximately 400 had a negative one, while no CMV serostatus was recorded for the donor. Each donor provided a peripheral blood sample, and peripheral blood mononuclear cells were used for TCR beta sequencing. The Qiagen DNeasy Blood Extraction Kit was used to extract genomic DNA from the blood cell samples. The germline V gene sets CDR1 to KGHSH and CDR2 to LQKENI. Including cysteine and phenylalanine, the CDR3 has 17 amino acids. Only CDR3 DNA remains: 51 bases, in frame from the first base. Unmatched junction bases come to 10, with V trimmed by 3 bases and J by 4 bases. This sample was included in a study of cytomegalovirus exposure and HLA in healthy donors (dated by TCRdb to about 2017). Concerning the study at large: An earlier analysis of approximately 640 of the donors reported more than 250 Gb of sequence data and approximately 110 million unique TCR beta sequences from some 180 million T cells. The later analysis used no new phenotypic data to find candidate immune exposures, relying instead on TCR beta sequences and their occurrence across donors. In a later genetic analysis, genome-wide SNP genotypes for about 65% of the roughly 700 donors were used, and that subset was treated as a discovery cohort. The study aimed to test whether signatures of past pathogen exposure could be identified by cataloging public T cell receptors. Using immunosequencing, the study profiled T cell repertoires from about 610 subjects and related those repertoires to cytomegalovirus serostatus. Of the 300 to 500 genotyped donors, 75% to 85% were placed in the genetic ancestry cluster associated with self-reported Caucasian donors. Across approximately 400 genotyped donors of the cohort, an average of roughly 200,000 unique TCR beta nucleotide sequences per donor were sequenced, and approximately 17% of those sequences were non-productive. The number of donors typed differed by locus, with about 629-630 for A, B, C, DRB1 and DQB1, around 500 for DQA1, over 600 for DPA1, and 400 to 490 for DPB1. An earlier analysis of around 640 of the donors used high-throughput TCR beta sequencing to judge whether each TCR beta V gene segment behaved as functional or pseudogenic. To predict cytomegalovirus infection status, the study brought together high-throughput TCR immunosequencing, statistical association of individual TCRs with disease status, and machine learning. Both class I and class II loci were covered by HLA typing, at four-digit resolution. Because of strong linkage in the cohort, five DR-DQ haplotypes were treated as single units for association and clustering. Along with the roughly 670-subject first cohort, a separate validation cohort of 120 different subjects was used. Approximately 300 gigabases of sequencing data and around 88 million unique TCR sequences made up an early release that covered several hundred HLA-typed donors. Donor age, sex, ethnicity and CMV serostatus were compiled together with the repertoire data. A later analysis re-analyzed previously published TCR beta repertoires from 500 to 700 donors and added high-resolution HLA genotyping to study TCR occurrence patterns. Every discovery cohort repertoire had been produced on one sequencing platform. Results and caveats for the whole study, not just this receptor: In a later analysis, several top co-occurrence clusters were reported to appear linked to parvovirus B19, influenza, CMV and Epstein-Barr virus. In a later analysis, HLA-associated TCR beta chains were found to be more clonally expanded and to have lower generation probabilities than equally common non-associated chains. The presence/absence analyses assumed that sequencing depth was roughly uniform across donors, and that assumption may not be true. Compared with the approximately 710-donor mean, donors in an Asian-associated ancestry cluster had fewer N-insertions in productive TCRs, according to a later genetic analysis. Correlated functional status among segregating V segments might reflect linkage disequilibrium, but an unknown experimental factor could not be ruled out. A later analysis associated roughly 17,000 TCR beta sequences with specific HLA alleles at a false discovery rate of 0.05. A later analysis found that most CMV-associated TCR beta chains appeared HLA-restricted, with HLA associations seemingly driven largely by CMV exposure. The study gave a list of more than 150 TCR beta chains associated with cytomegalovirus. In vitro tests confirmed that a few of the cytomegalovirus-associated TCR beta chains recognize cytomegalovirus antigens. In a later analysis, TCR association rates were found to vary across HLA loci, with the most associated TCRs seen for DRB1 alleles and the fewest for HLA-C alleles. A further reported finding was that TCR beta sequences accurately predicted the HLA-A and HLA-B alleles for most subjects in the first cohort. It was suggested by the authors that the approach could potentially be generalized to other disease states and immunological phenotypes. Because counts were too low, seventeen rarely observed V segments, including chromosome 9 orphons, were excluded from the earlier analysis of under 650 of the donors. The only immune exposure information available for the cohort was CMV serostatus. The sequencing pipeline was judged likely to have produced a cluster of highly shared sequence variants as a technical artifact. While some public TCRs were present in many individuals, most TCR sequences turned up only very rarely across donors. Some IMGT-functional V segments, including TRBV6-2 and TRBV6-3, could not be told apart with the 87-base-pair reads, so those segments were excluded. Because some donors lacked HLA typing at each locus, the association tests relied only on the typed subset. In this cohort, only TCR beta chains were sequenced, and detectable features were limited by the absence of alpha or paired-chain data. In an earlier analysis of fewer than 750 of the donors, most TCR beta V segments were observed in productive rearrangements about 87% or about 30% of the time, broadly matching IMGT annotations. In both the original and validation cohorts, the classifier was reported to diagnose cytomegalovirus status with high specificity and sensitivity. An association between a missense DCLRE1C variant and V-gene and J-gene trimming of TCR beta chains was found in a later genetic analysis and replicated in an independent cohort. When HLA alleles, especially DR and DQ, strongly co-occurred, attributing TCR associations to individual alleles was difficult.

This clonotype was obtained from a human donor in good health. This chain joins TRBV18 to TRBJ2-5; TRBD2 agrees with 11 junctional bases. Sequencing used PBMCs. The DNA sequence is TGTGCCAGCTCACCGAGTAGCGGGGGGGCCCGTGGAGAGACCCAGTACTTC. It translates as CASSPSSGGARGETQYF.